The 14 T cell receptor beta chains below all came from one sample that was sequenced in a study of T cell changes during pregnancy in multiple sclerosis. The assay was immunoSEQ multiplex PCR, and TCRdb's table has in-frame clones only and misses some. There are around 33,000 clones in the sample; 80% to 90% occur only once, and roughly 3.5% lies in the top ten. This specimen was CD8+ T cells from peripheral blood mononuclear cells, taken in the third trimester of pregnancy. The origin of the receptors is a female donor with multiple sclerosis, enrolled in a pregnancy study.

This chain connects TRBV6-6 to TRBJ1-1, with TRBD1 identical over 9 bases. Germline CDR1 is MNHNY and CDR2 is SVGAGI (reference sequence). The CDR3 covers 14 residues. V shed 5 bases and J 7 bases; nucleotides not matched to a gene: 8. The CDR3 DNA follows: TGTGCCAGCAGTCCCTGGGACAGGGTGGATGAAGCTTTCTTT. It yields the protein CASSPWDRVDEAFF.

The genes are TRBV6-5 and TRBJ2-5; D uncertain. The end of the DNA fits TRBJ2-7 better, so the J call may be wrong. The CDR3 is made up of 11 amino acids. Germline CDR1 and CDR2: MNHEY and SVGAGI. The chain's CDR3 is CASRTAYEQYF. The CDR3 nucleotides read TGTGCCAGCAGAACAGCCTACGAGCAGTACTTC.

This clone appeared a single time. V is TRBV4-3 and J is TRBJ1-4; D perhaps matches TRBD1 (5 bases). V was trimmed by 1 base and J by 5 bases, leaving 14 bases between them. The germline CDR1 and CDR2 sequences are LGHNA and YSLEER. The CDR3 runs 16 residues. In nucleotides, the CDR3 is TGCGCCAGCAGCCAAGGTGCAGGGAGCGGGAATGAAAAACTGTTTTTT. The encoded protein is CASSQGAGSGNEKLFF.

In this sample, this clone turned up a few times. This chain joins TRBV11-2 and TRBJ2-7; 8 nucleotides agree with TRBD2. Looked up from germline, CDR1 is SGHAT and CDR2 is FQNNGV. CDR3 length equals 14 residues. Losses at the gene ends were 2 bases for V and 3 bases for J; bases not matched to a gene: 3. CDR3: CASSLSSGDYEQYF. The CDR3, as DNA: TGTGCCAGCAGCTTAAGTAGCGGGGACTACGAGCAGTACTTC.

The chain joins TRBV30 to TRBJ2-2; D uncertain. Per the germline V gene, CDR1 is GTSNPN and CDR2 is SVGIG (reference sequence). This CDR3 has 12 residues. V was trimmed by 2 bases and J by 5 bases, leaving 6 bases between them. The CDR3 here is CAWSPITGELFF. The CDR3 nucleotides are TGTGCCTGGAGTCCAATTACCGGGGAGCTGTTTTTT.

CDR3 coding DNA: TGTGCCAGCAGCTTAAGTGGACTCGAATTAGAGACCCAGTACTTC. Protein: CASSLSGLELETQYF. This chain connects TRBV7-3 to TRBJ2-5; possible D gene TRBD2, 5 bases. V was clipped by 1 base and J by 4 bases, with 13 bases between them. CDR1 is SGHTA and CDR2 is FQGTGA in the germline V gene. The CDR3 is made up of 15 amino acids.

The chain uses TRBV5-3 and TRBJ2-3; 8 positions match TRBD2. TRBV5-3 is reported as an ORF; its role is uncertain. The CDR3 is 16 amino acids. Losses at the gene ends were 9 bases for V and 2 bases for J; bases not matched to a gene: 14. The CDR3 reads CATFGRSGGITDTQYF. The CDR3 coding sequence is TGTGCCACTTTCGGCAGGAGCGGGGGTATCACAGATACGCAGTATTTT.

V usage is TRBV7-9 and J usage is TRBJ1-1; 9 bases align to TRBD1. CDR3 length: 15 amino acids. V lost 3 bases and J lost 1; bases outside the gene matches: 3. The germline gives CDR1 SEHNR, CDR2 FQNEAQ (reference sequence). CDR3 nucleotide sequence: TGTGCCAGCAGCTTGACAGGGGGGTCGAACACTGAAGCTTTCTTT. Its translation: CASSLTGGSNTEAFF.

This clone was picked up a small number of times. The chain has TRBV2 and TRBJ1-1; D unclear. Deletions cut 6 bases from V and 0 bases from J, with 8 bases between. There are 13 residues in the CDR3. Germline V gene lookup returns CDR1 SNHLY and CDR2 FYNNEI. The DNA of the CDR3 is TGTGCCAGCAGATATACGGTGAACACTGAAGCTTTCTTT. It is translated as CASRYTVNTEAFF.

The J gene is TRBJ2-3, the V gene TRBV7-6, with 7 bases matching TRBD2. Germline V gene data show CDR1 as SGHVS and CDR2 as FNYEAQ. The CDR3 extends over 14 amino acids. V lost 4 bases and J lost 14; bases outside the gene matches: 15. This CDR3 is CASSSSSGPSRVYF. CDR3 nucleotides: TGTGCCAGCAGCTCGAGTAGCGGGCCGAGTAGGGTGTATTTT.

The chain is built from TRBV6-4 and TRBJ1-2; tentatively, D is TRBD1 (5 bases). V lost 4 bases and J 0 bases, leaving 12 bases between the germline ends. CDR3 length: 15 amino acids. In germline, CDR1 is MRHNA, CDR2 SNTAGT. The CDR3 DNA sequence: TGTGCCAGCAGTGTATCGGGGGAAGCTAACTATGGCTACACCTTC. The encoded protein is CASSVSGEANYGYTF.

V and J are TRBV9 and TRBJ1-2, with 8 bases aligning to TRBD1. V lost 3 bases, J lost 4 bases, and 11 bases stayed unmatched. The CDR3 extends over 16 amino acids. The germline V gene has CDR1 SGDLS and CDR2 YYNGEE. CDR3 loop: CASSAGGGGNLYGYTF. CDR3 sequence (DNA): TGTGCCAGCAGCGCAGGGGGCGGAGGGAACCTCTATGGCTACACCTTC. Together with reference TRBV9 and TRBJ1-2, the CDR3 gives the full variable domain: DSGVTQTPKHLITATGQRVTLRCSPRSGDLSVYWYQQSLDQGLQFLIQYYNGEERAKGNILERFSAQQFPDLHSELNLSSLELGDSALYFCASSAGGGGNLYGYTFGSGTRLTVV.

V and J are TRBV5-1 and TRBJ2-5; D is uncertain. The DNA end lines up better with TRBJ2-7; the J call may be wrong. The CDR3 totals 12 residues. The germline V gene encodes CDR1 SGHRS and CDR2 YFSETQ. For the CDR3, the DNA is TGCGCCAGCAGCTTGGATACTTCCGAGCAGTACTTC. This sequence encodes CASSLDTSEQYF.

The chain uses TRBV4-2 and TRBJ2-3, with D possibly being TRBD2 (6 bases). The germline V gene has CDR1 LGHNA and CDR2 YNFKEQ. This CDR3 is 16 amino acids long. V was pared by 0 bases and J by 2 bases, with 12 bases between. The CDR3 bases are TGTGCCAGCAGCCAAGAATTGGGGGGTTCCACAGATACGCAGTATTTT. Residues: CASSQELGGSTDTQYF.